This entry lists 13 T cell receptor beta chains sequenced from one sample in a study of blood T cell repertoires in COVID-19. Clones were sequenced by immunoSEQ multiplex PCR, and TCRdb holds only the in-frame ones, with some missing. The data hold 130,000 to 150,000 clones, with over 80% observed a single time. Sequencing used peripheral blood. These receptors were taken from a man in his fifties who had recovered from COVID-19.

The chain links TRBV27 to TRBJ1-5; 8 nucleotides line up with TRBD1. The CDR3 has 14 amino acids. CDR1 is MNHEY and CDR2 is SMNVEV in the germline V gene (reference sequence). The J segment lost 0 bases and the V segment lost 10 bases, leaving 5 bases of the junction unmatched. The CDR3 region is CATRTGYSNQPQHF. CDR3 in DNA: TGTGCCACCCGGACAGGGTATAGCAATCAGCCCCAGCATTTT.

The chain is built from TRBV24-1 and TRBJ1-3; unclear D gene. Germline CDR1 and CDR2: KGHDR and SFDVKD. The CDR3 runs to 15 residues. V was cut by 9 bases and J by 6 bases, with 20 bases left in between. The CDR3 bases are TGTGCCACCTTTAGATGCCGAGACGGGGAAAACACCATATATTTT. The encoded protein is CATFRCRDGENTIYF.

Comments on this clone: The same CDR3 can be traced to other DNA sequences in this sample. The chain uses TRBV29-1 and TRBJ1-1, with 9 bases identical to TRBD1. J lost 3 bases, V lost 4 bases, and 0 bases had no gene match. The CDR3 totals 12 residues. The germline CDR1 and CDR2 sequences are SQVTM and ANQGSEA. CDR3: CSVGTGDTEAFF. The CDR3 DNA is TGCAGCGTTGGGACAGGGGACACTGAAGCTTTCTTT.

The V call is TRBV2, the J call TRBJ1-5, with D possibly being TRBD1 (5 bases). This CDR3 region has 13 residues. Per germline, CDR1 SNHLY and CDR2 FYNNEI. The V gene lost 10 bases and the J gene lost 0 bases, with 10 bases spanning the gap. Here the CDR3 reads CATGGYSNQPQHF. The CDR3 region has the DNA TGTGCCACGGGGGGGTATAGCAATCAGCCCCAGCATTTT.

The V call is TRBV19, the J call TRBJ2-7, with 12 bases identical to TRBD2. The CDR3 has 15 amino acids. The germline V gene has CDR1 LNHDA and CDR2 SQIVND (reference sequence). V lost 6 bases to trimming and J lost 2 bases; unmatched junction nucleotides: 5. Here the CDR3 DNA reads TGTGCCAGTAGCCGGACTAGCGGGGAACCCTACGAGCAGTACTTC. Translating gives CASSRTSGEPYEQYF.

The CDR3 nucleotides read TGTGCCAGCTCACCAATGCGGGGGGAAAAATACAATGAGCAGTTCTTC. This encodes CASSPMRGEKYNEQFF. This chain links TRBV18 with TRBJ2-1, with 8 bases identical to TRBD2. V lost 2 bases to trimming and J lost 4 bases; unmatched junction nucleotides: 7. The length of the CDR3 is 16 residues. Germline lookup yields CDR1 KGHSH and CDR2 LQKENI.

CDR3 sequence: CASSVRAGRETQYF. CDR3 bases: TGTGCCAGCAGCGTGAGGGCGGGGCGAGAGACCCAGTACTTC. The J gene is TRBJ2-5, the V gene TRBV9, with D maybe TRBD2 (6 bases). The CDR3 loop spans 14 amino acids. Germline CDR1 SGDLS, CDR2 YYNGEE. Trimming pared 2 bases from V and 4 bases from J, leaving 12 bases between.

The chain uses TRBV11-2 and TRBJ1-3; D is unclear. The CDR3 totals 15 residues. V dropped 8 bases and J dropped 0 bases, with 14 bases sitting between them. CDR1 SGHAT and CDR2 FQNNGV come from the germline V gene. The CDR3 reads CASSFRGASGNTIYF. In DNA form, the CDR3 reads TGTGCCAGCTCCTTCCGGGGTGCCTCTGGAAACACCATATATTTT.

The V call is TRBV30, the J call TRBJ1-1; tentative D call: TRBD1 (5 bases). There are 13 residues in the CDR3. Germline CDR1 reads GTSNPN; CDR2 reads SVGIG (reference sequence). The V gene lost 5 bases and the J gene lost 2 bases, with 12 bases spanning the gap. CDR3 bases: TGTGCCTGGGCGGGGGAAATCAACACTGAAGCTTTCTTT. The encoded protein is CAWAGEINTEAFF.

The V gene is TRBV30, the J gene TRBJ1-3, with D possibly being TRBD1 (5 bases). Germline assignment: CDR1 GTSNPN and CDR2 SVGIG (reference sequence). This CDR3 spans 14 amino acids. Trimming took off 3 bases at V and 8 bases at J, with 17 bases between the two ends. The CDR3 sequence: CAWRGAPRAYTIYF. The CDR3 DNA reads as TGTGCCTGGAGAGGGGCACCCAGGGCCTACACCATATATTTT.

The chain recombines TRBV6-1 with TRBJ1-5; D may be TRBD1 (6 bases). The CDR3 runs to 19 residues. Germline V gene sequence: CDR1 MNHNS, CDR2 SASEGT. Trimming cost V 0 bases and J 0 bases, with 18 bases left between them. CDR3 sequence reads: CASSEAPTTGRYSNQPQHF. The CDR3 DNA reads TGTGCCAGCAGTGAAGCTCCCACGACAGGCAGATATAGCAATCAGCCCCAGCATTTT.

This chain uses TRBV4-2 with TRBJ1-4; D is possibly TRBD1 (5 bases). V was cut by 1 base and J by 6 bases, with 15 bases left in between. The CDR3 has 16 amino acids. The germline CDR1 and CDR2 sequences are LGHNA and YNFKEQ. Here the CDR3 DNA reads TGTGCCAGCAGCCAAGGCTTTAAGGGGTTGGATGAAAAACTGTTTTTT. Protein: CASSQGFKGLDEKLFF.

The CDR3 here is CASSWTDLVEAFF. CDR3 sequence (DNA): TGTGCCAGCAGCTGGACAGATCTAGTTGAAGCTTTCTTT. This chain uses TRBV5-5 with TRBJ1-1, with D possibly matching TRBD1 (6 bases). The CDR3 is 13 residues long. V was shortened by 3 bases and J by 7 bases, with 13 bases between the two germline ends. The germline gives CDR1 SGHKS, CDR2 YYEKEE (reference sequence).